This T cell receptor (beta chain) was documented in a study of blood T cell repertoires in COVID-19. Across the whole study: Spain, Italy and the United States supplied samples that represented acute and convalescent COVID-19. Sources were T cells, B-cell-depleted T cells, or PBMCs; the material itself was cDNA or gDNA.

As originally analysed: Estimated nucleated cell counts came from reference gene primer amplification. Repertoires were generated with immunoSEQ multiplex PCR, while TCRdb's copy carries only in-frame clones and drops some. V, J and clone size were drawn from that table, and D and trimming were deduced from the DNA. This sample has around 250,000 clones; about 84% occur once, and the top ten carry 5% to 7%. Patients at the Seattle site were enrolled during active infection and followed longitudinally. Sequencing used peripheral blood. The receptor was derived from a woman older than 75 with COVID-19, enrolled during active disease.

Here the CDR3 reads CASSEAGSRTDTQYF. The CDR3 bases are TGTGCCAGCAGTGAAGCAGGGAGTCGGACAGATACGCAGTATTTT. This chain connects TRBV2 to TRBJ2-3; TRBD2 is a possible D gene (5 bases). The CDR3 runs 15 residues. Germline CDR1 and CDR2: SNHLY and FYNNEI. The V end lost 0 bases, the J end lost 3 bases, and 10 bases lay between the germline ends.